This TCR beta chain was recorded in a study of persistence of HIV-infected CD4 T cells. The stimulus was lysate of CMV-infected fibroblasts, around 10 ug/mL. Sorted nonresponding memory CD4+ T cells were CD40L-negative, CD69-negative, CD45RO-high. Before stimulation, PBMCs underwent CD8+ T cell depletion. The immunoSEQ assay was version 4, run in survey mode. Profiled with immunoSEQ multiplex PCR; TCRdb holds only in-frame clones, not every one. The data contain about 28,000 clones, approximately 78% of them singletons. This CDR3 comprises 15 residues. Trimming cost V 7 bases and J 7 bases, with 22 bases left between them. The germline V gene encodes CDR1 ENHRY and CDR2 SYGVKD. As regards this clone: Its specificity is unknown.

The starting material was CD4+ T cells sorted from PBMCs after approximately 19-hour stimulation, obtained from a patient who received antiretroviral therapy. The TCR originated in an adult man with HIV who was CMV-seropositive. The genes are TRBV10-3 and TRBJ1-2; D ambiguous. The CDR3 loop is CAITPAREGNSGYTF. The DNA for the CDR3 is TGTGCCATCACGCCAGCCCGGGAGGGAAACAGTGGCTACACCTTC.